One T cell receptor beta chain is described in this entry. Measured with immunoSEQ multiplex PCR; TCRdb has only the in-frame clones, and not every one. The table includes about 100,000 clones, approximately 89% detected once. This specimen belongs to a study of OX40 agonist ivuxolimab in advanced cancers. Study at large: Dose-escalation cases comprised hepatocellular carcinoma, melanoma, renal cell or head and neck cancer.

This CDR3 is built from 19 residues. The V and J ends lost 6 bases and 0 bases respectively, with 21 bases between them. Germline CDR1 reads MDHEN; CDR2 reads SYDVKM. This sequence was found in an adult with an advanced solid tumor such as melanoma, head and neck, liver or kidney cancer. The rearrangement links TRBV28 to TRBJ2-6; possible D gene TRBD1, 5 bases. The source was CD4+ or CD8+ T cells sorted from blood, collected in a trial of the OX40 agonist ivuxolimab. CDR3 in DNA: TGTGCCAGCAGGGCGACTTATTGGACACCGATCTCTGGGGCCAACGTCCTGACTTTC. It codes for CASRATYWTPISGANVLTF.